These 10 T cell receptor beta chains came from one sample sequenced in a study of blood T cell repertoires in COVID-19. The protocol was immunoSEQ multiplex PCR, while the TCRdb copy is restricted to in-frame clones and leaves out a portion. Found here are 70,000 to 100,000 clones, about four fifths of them singletons; the top ten hold approximately 6.7%. Sequencing input: peripheral blood. Receptors were obtained from a man aged 50 or older with active or convalescent COVID-19.

CDR3 DNA sequence: TGCGCCAGCAGCCGAGTATACAGGAACACTGAAGCTTTCTTT. It yields the protein CASSRVYRNTEAFF. The chain has TRBV4-1 and TRBJ1-1; D not certain. The CDR3 is made up of 14 amino acids. Trimming cost V 4 bases and J 1 base, with 10 bases left between them. The germline gives CDR1 MGHRA, CDR2 YSYEKL.

DNA for the CDR3: TGTGCCAGCAGCTGGACAGGGGGCAGGGAGACCCAGTACTTC. Translation gives CASSWTGGRETQYF. The chain joins TRBV2 to TRBJ2-5; 11 bases are a match to TRBD1. Unmatched junction bases numbered 5, after V lost 6 bases and J lost 5 bases. The CDR3 is 14 residues long. Germline V lookup: CDR1 SNHLY, CDR2 FYNNEI.

This clone was seen many times. This chain uses TRBV12-3 or TRBV12-4 with TRBJ2-1; no firm D call. The germline V and J ends were trimmed by 5 bases and 9 bases, with 11 bases remaining between them. The CDR3 totals 12 residues. This CDR3 reads CASSTLGVEQFF. The CDR3 DNA reads TGTGCCAGCAGTACTTTGGGCGTTGAGCAGTTCTTC.

The rearrangement joins TRBV2 to TRBJ1-5; no firm D call. Trimming left V 6 bases short and J 5 bases short, with 11 bases between. The CDR3 has 13 residues. Germline CDR1 SNHLY, CDR2 FYNNEI. The CDR3 DNA reads TGTGCCAGCAGCCACGGGGTGGATCAGCCCCAGCATTTT. It codes for CASSHGVDQPQHF.

J is TRBJ2-1 and V is TRBV5-6; 7 nucleotides line up with TRBD1. V lost 4 bases to trimming and J lost 3 bases; unmatched junction nucleotides: 10. The germline V gene has CDR1 SGHDT and CDR2 YYEEEE. The CDR3 contains 16 residues. CDR3 sequence: CASSGDVAGGYNEQFF. The DNA of the CDR3 is TGTGCCAGCAGCGGTGATGTGGCAGGGGGCTACAATGAGCAGTTCTTC. Based on the CDR3 plus reference TRBV5-6 and TRBJ2-1, the full variable domain is DAGVTQSPTHLIKTRGQQVTLRCSPKSGHDTVSWYQQALGQGPQFIFQYYEEEERQRGNFPDRFSGHQFPNYSSELNVNALLLGDSALYLCASSGDVAGGYNEQFFGPGTRLTVL.

The V call is TRBV3-1 (or the pseudogene TRBV3-2), the J call TRBJ2-5, with D possibly being TRBD2 (5 bases). CDR3 length: 13 amino acids. CDR1 and CDR2 (germline): LGHDT, YNNKEL (reference sequence). V shed 2 bases and J shed 5 bases, with 9 bases lying between them. CDR3 bases: TGTGCCAGCAGCCAATTTACGGGGGAGACCCAGTACTTC. Protein sequence: CASSQFTGETQYF.

The gene calls are TRBV25-1 and TRBJ1-1, with 7 bases that match TRBD1. V lost 3 bases to trimming and J lost 1 base; unmatched junction nucleotides: 8. The length of the CDR3 is 16 residues. Germline-derived CDR1 and CDR2 are MGHDK and SYGVNS. The CDR3 nucleotides read TGTGCCAGCAGTGATTCGACAGGGTTATCGAACACTGAAGCTTTCTTT. This translates into CASSDSTGLSNTEAFF. The whole variable domain, remainder taken from reference TRBV25-1 and TRBJ1-1, is EADIYQTPRYLVIGTGKKITLECSQTMGHDKMYWYQQDPGMELHLIHYSYGVNSTEKGDLSSESTVSRIRTEHFPLTLESARPSHTSQYLCASSDSTGLSNTEAFFGQGTRLTVV.

The chain carries TRBV6-1 and TRBJ2-7; D uncertain. The V gene lost 3 bases and the J gene lost 1 base, with 4 bases spanning the gap. The CDR3 loop spans 12 amino acids. Germline V gives CDR1 MNHNS, CDR2 SASEGT. The CDR3 coding sequence is TGTGCCAGCAGTGAGACATCCTACGAGCAGTACGTC. It specifies CASSETSYEQYV.

The chain joins TRBV27 to TRBJ2-2; 11 nucleotides match TRBD2. This CDR3 has 15 amino acids. Losses at the gene ends were 6 bases for V and 6 bases for J; bases not matched to a gene: 6. Germline V gene sequence: CDR1 MNHEY, CDR2 SMNVEV (reference sequence). CDR3 nucleotides: TGTGCCAGCAGACGCTTAGCGGGGGGGGCCGGGGAGCTGTTTTTT. Residues: CASRRLAGGAGELFF.

The chain joins TRBV27 to TRBJ1-1, with D perhaps TRBD1 (6 bases). The CDR3 is 15 amino acids. Germline V gene sequence: CDR1 MNHEY, CDR2 SMNVEV (reference sequence). With 7 bases removed from V and 1 base from J, the gap between germline ends came to 16 bases. The CDR3 here is CASTFGGRGNTEAFF. CDR3 DNA sequence: TGTGCCAGCACCTTCGGGGGGCGAGGGAACACTGAAGCTTTCTTT.